The subject of this entry is one TCR beta chain. The germline gives CDR1 SEHNR, CDR2 FQNEAQ (reference sequence). The CDR3 runs to 15 residues. Trimming left V 1 base short and J 5 bases short, with 14 bases between. The data were obtained in a study of cytomegalovirus exposure and HLA in healthy donors. On the study more broadly: Researchers found that about 84% of 350 to 500 genotyped donors fell within the Caucasian-associated ancestry cluster.

The study ran its PCR with 60 Vbeta and 13 Jbeta primers. Libraries were prepared by immunoSEQ multiplex PCR; TCRdb keeps only in-frame clonotypes and omits some of them. The sample carries roughly 120,000 clones, approximately 70% recorded once. The rearrangement uses TRBV7-9 and TRBJ1-2; possibly TRBD1 for D (5 bases). The sample comprised PBMCs. The TCR originated in a woman aged 25 to 39 in good health and CMV-seronegative. The CDR3: CASSLDRTALYGYTF. The CDR3 DNA reads TGTGCCAGCAGCTTAGACAGGACCGCTCTTTATGGCTACACCTTC.